The 21 T cell receptor beta chains reported below all come from one sample, sequenced in a study of shared clonotypes between healthy human individuals. Produced via immunoSEQ multiplex PCR; TCRdb's table is partial and in-frame only. The sample has under 2.5 million clones, 85% to 95% seen once. The specimen sequenced was naive CD4+ T cells from PBMCs. Sample subset: CD45RA+ positively selected. The receptors here all came from a man younger than 35 in good health. Some clones in this sample may be carry-over from other donors' samples.

The chain is built from TRBV27 and TRBJ1-2; D is perhaps TRBD1 (5 bases). Germline-derived CDR1 and CDR2 are MNHEY and SMNVEV (reference sequence). CDR3 length equals 14 residues. The V end lost 5 bases, the J end lost 4 bases, and 14 bases lay between the germline ends. The CDR3 sequence: CASSPRGGTYGYTF. The CDR3 DNA sequence: TGTGCCAGCAGTCCCCGTGGGGGAACCTATGGCTACACCTTC.

The chain carries TRBV28 and TRBJ2-7, with 9 nucleotides matching TRBD1. Trimming took 8 bases from V and 3 from J; bases not matched to a gene: 11. This CDR3 comprises 15 residues. Germline V gives CDR1 MDHEN, CDR2 SYDVKM. DNA of the CDR3: TGTGCCAGCGACTCCCCGGGACAGGGAAACTACGAGCAGTACTTC. This codes for CASDSPGQGNYEQYF.

The gene calls are TRBV30 and TRBJ1-5, with unresolved D. The CDR3 contains 13 residues. Germline CDR1 and CDR2: GTSNPN and SVGIG (reference sequence). Trimming removed 2 bases from V and 4 bases from J, with 9 bases in between. The DNA for the CDR3 is TGTGCCTGGAGTCGGGAACTAAATCAGCCCCAGCATTTT. This gives the protein CAWSRELNQPQHF.

This clone was seen a few times. DNA of the CDR3: TGCGCCAGCAGCTTCCTAGCGGGAAATCCCACAGATACGCAGTATTTT. It encodes CASSFLAGNPTDTQYF. The V gene is TRBV5-1, the J gene TRBJ2-3; 9 bases fit TRBD2. Trimming at V came to 2 bases and at J to 2 bases, leaving 6 bases not matched to a gene. This CDR3 contains 16 residues. Germline loops: CDR1 SGHRS, CDR2 YFSETQ.

This chain links TRBV5-1 with TRBJ2-7; 10 bases are shared with TRBD1. V lost 5 bases to trimming and J lost 7 bases; unmatched junction nucleotides: 12. Per germline, CDR1 SGHRS and CDR2 YFSETQ. The CDR3 has 15 residues. In nucleotides, the CDR3 is TGCGCCAGCAGTTCGGGGGACAGGGGCCCGAGGGAGCAGTACTTC. It encodes CASSSGDRGPREQYF.

The V call is TRBV5-1, the J call TRBJ2-1, with a weak D call TRBD2 (5 bases). Germline values: CDR1 SGHRS, CDR2 YFSETQ. The CDR3 is 16 residues long. Between the trimmed V and J ends, which lost 6 bases and 0 bases, there was a span of 16 bases. CDR3 nucleotide sequence: TGCGCCAGCACTCCGTTGGGAGCGGACTCCTACAATGAGCAGTTCTTC. It yields the protein CASTPLGADSYNEQFF. The complete variable domain, with remaining parts taken from reference TRBV5-1 and TRBJ2-1, reads KAGVTQTPRYLIKTRGQQVTLSCSPISGHRSVSWYQQTPGQGLQFLFEYFSETQRNKGNFPGRFSGRQFSNSRSEMNVSTLELGDSALYLCASTPLGADSYNEQFFGPGTRLTVL.

Details on this clone: This sample includes further DNA sequences coding for the same CDR3. The chain employs TRBV11-3 and TRBJ2-1; 10 bases map to TRBD2. The CDR3 runs 15 residues. With V trimmed by 5 bases and J by 4 bases, 5 bases remained unmatched. CDR1 is SGHNT, CDR2 YENEEA, per germline. The CDR3 nucleotides are TGTGCCAGCAGCCCGGGACTAGCGCCTTACAATGAGCAGTTCTTC. Amino acid sequence: CASSPGLAPYNEQFF. Full variable domain (outside the CDR3, taken from reference TRBV11-3 and TRBJ2-1): EAGVVQSPRYKIIEKKQPVAFWCNPISGHNTLYWYLQNLGQGPELLIRYENEEAVDDSQLPKDRFSAERLKGVDSTLKIQPAELGDSAVYLCASSPGLAPYNEQFFGPGTRLTVL.

The chain carries TRBV18 and TRBJ2-7, with 8 bases fitting TRBD1. Germline V gives CDR1 KGHSH, CDR2 LQKENI. The CDR3 sequence is 13 residues long. The V gene end was trimmed by 5 bases and the J gene end by 6 bases; junction bases not matched to a gene: 6. The CDR3 region has the DNA TGTGCCAGCTCATCCAGGGGGCAAGGCGAGCAGTACTTC. Residues: CASSSRGQGEQYF.

The genes are TRBV19 and TRBJ1-4; no definite D call. Trimming took off 11 bases at V and 11 bases at J, with 24 bases between the two ends. This CDR3 is 14 amino acids long. CDR1 LNHDA and CDR2 SQIVND come from the germline V gene (reference sequence). In nucleotides, the CDR3 is TGTGCCGGGGTATTTGACGGCCTTCTTTTTAAACTGTTTTTT. Translating it yields CAGVFDGLLFKLFF.

The chain couples TRBV7-2 to TRBJ2-1, with D tentatively TRBD1 (6 bases). The germline V gene has CDR1 SGHTA and CDR2 FQGNSA. V lost 3 bases and J lost 5, with 8 bases in between. The CDR3 covers 13 residues. The CDR3 region is CASSFGQHNEQFF. The CDR3 coding sequence is TGTGCCAGCAGCTTCGGACAGCACAATGAGCAGTTCTTC.

The V call is TRBV4-1, the J call TRBJ2-4; TRBD2 matches 14 bases. With 4 bases clipped from V and 3 bases from J, the junction kept 8 bases outside the gene matches. The germline CDR1 and CDR2 sequences are MGHRA and YSYEKL. The CDR3 runs 18 residues. CDR3 DNA: TGCGCCAGCAGCCTAGGACTAGCGGGAGGTGGGGGCAAAAACATTCAGTACTTC. This encodes CASSLGLAGGGGKNIQYF.

The rearrangement uses TRBV6-6 and TRBJ2-7; no clear D gene. V lost 2 bases and J lost 7, with 9 bases in between. Germline-derived CDR1 and CDR2 are MNHNY and SVGAGI (reference sequence). This CDR3 comprises 12 residues. CDR3 sequence: CASSYGNREQYF. CDR3 in DNA: TGTGCCAGCAGTTACGGTAATAGAGAGCAGTACTTC.

The chain carries TRBV30 and TRBJ2-7; 7 bases map to TRBD1. V lost 3 bases, J lost 4 bases, and 9 bases stayed unmatched. This CDR3 is built from 14 residues. Germline V gene data show CDR1 as GTSNPN and CDR2 as SVGIG (reference sequence). The CDR3 nucleotides are TGTGCCTGGAGCGCCCGACAGGGAGTTTACGAGCAGTACTTC. This encodes CAWSARQGVYEQYF.

The chain combines TRBV6-5 with TRBJ2-7, with D possibly called TRBD1 or TRBD2 (6 bases each). Per the germline V gene, CDR1 is MNHEY and CDR2 is SVGAGI. The CDR3 is made up of 15 amino acids. The V end was cut by 2 bases, the J end by 4 bases, with 15 bases between. The CDR3 protein is CASSYVGGRGYEQYF. The CDR3 DNA is TGTGCCAGCAGTTACGTTGGGGGGCGCGGGTACGAGCAGTACTTC.

In the case of this clone: Other DNA sequences from this sample encode an identical CDR3 as well. The rearrangement links TRBV7-3 to TRBJ2-3, with unresolved D. Germline V CDR1 and CDR2: SGHTA, FQGTGA. The CDR3 is 12 amino acids. V was shortened by 4 bases and J by 5 bases, with 7 bases between the two germline ends. The CDR3 protein is CASSSAEDTQYF. CDR3 in DNA: TGTGCCAGCAGCTCTGCTGAAGATACGCAGTATTTT.

V gene TRBV7-9 combines with J gene TRBJ2-7, with 7 positions matching TRBD1. The CDR3 is 13 amino acids. V shed 5 bases and J 4 bases; nucleotides not matched to a gene: 5. Germline V gene lookup returns CDR1 SEHNR and CDR2 FQNEAQ (reference sequence). The CDR3 DNA follows: TGTGCCAGCAGCCGTAACAGGGGATACGAGCAGTACTTC. Translated: CASSRNRGYEQYF. The whole variable domain, remainder taken from reference TRBV7-9 and TRBJ2-7, is DTGVSQNPRHKITKRGQNVTFRCDPISEHNRLYWYRQTLGQGPEFLTYFQNEAQLEKSRLLSDRFSAERPKGSFSTLEIQRTEQGDSAMYLCASSRNRGYEQYFGPGTRLTVT.

V and J are TRBV7-3 and TRBJ2-1; tentatively, D is TRBD2 (5 bases). Trimming took 5 bases from V and 0 from J, leaving 11 bases between them. This CDR3 contains 15 residues. Germline V CDR1 and CDR2: SGHTA, FQGTGA. In DNA form, the CDR3 reads TGTGCCAGCAGCCCCGGACTCCGCTCCTACAATGAGCAGTTCTTC. The encoded protein is CASSPGLRSYNEQFF.

The rearrangement links TRBV4-2 to TRBJ1-1; 7 bases line up with TRBD1. There are 15 residues in the CDR3. CDR1 and CDR2 from the germline V gene are LGHNA and YNFKEQ. Losses at the gene ends were 4 bases for V and 3 bases for J; bases not matched to a gene: 8. The chain's CDR3 is CASSLDDRVDTEAFF. The CDR3 DNA follows: TGTGCCAGCAGCCTAGATGACAGGGTGGACACTGAAGCTTTCTTT.

The chain combines TRBV28 with TRBJ1-5; D is undetermined. Germline V CDR1 and CDR2: MDHEN, SYDVKM. The CDR3 extends over 10 amino acids. Trimming removed 8 bases from V and 3 bases from J, with 2 bases in between. The CDR3 loop reads CASHNQPQHF. The DNA for the CDR3 is TGTGCCAGCCACAATCAGCCCCAGCATTTT. The full variable domain, in which reference TRBV28 and TRBJ1-5 provide the parts outside the CDR3, is DVKVTQSSRYLVKRTGEKVFLECVQDMDHENMFWYRQDPGLGLRLIYFSYDVKMKEKGDIPEGYSVSREKKERFSLILESASTNQTSMYLCASHNQPQHFGDGTRLSIL.

This chain links TRBV5-5 with TRBJ1-2, with a weak D call TRBD1 (5 bases). Germline values: CDR1 SGHKS, CDR2 YYEKEE (reference sequence). The CDR3 is 15 residues long. V lost 4 bases, J lost 2 bases, and 15 bases lay in between. Written as DNA, the CDR3 is TGTGCCAGCAGCCCGGGGGACCTCAGAAACTATGGCTACACCTTC. Amino acid sequence: CASSPGDLRNYGYTF. The full variable domain, completed using reference TRBV5-5 and TRBJ1-2, is DAGVTQSPTHLIKTRGQQVTLRCSPISGHKSVSWYQQVLGQGPQFIFQYYEKEERGRGNFPDRFSARQFPNYSSELNVNALLLGDSALYLCASSPGDLRNYGYTFGSGTRLTVV.

The chain carries TRBV13 and TRBJ2-7; 7 bases are shared with TRBD1. J lost 3 bases, V lost 4 bases, and 6 bases had no gene match. Per germline, CDR1 PRHDT and CDR2 FYEKMQ (reference sequence). The CDR3 sequence is 14 residues long. The DNA for the CDR3 is TGTGCCAGCAGCTCCGGGACAGTTATCTACGAGCAGTACTTC. Protein: CASSSGTVIYEQYF.